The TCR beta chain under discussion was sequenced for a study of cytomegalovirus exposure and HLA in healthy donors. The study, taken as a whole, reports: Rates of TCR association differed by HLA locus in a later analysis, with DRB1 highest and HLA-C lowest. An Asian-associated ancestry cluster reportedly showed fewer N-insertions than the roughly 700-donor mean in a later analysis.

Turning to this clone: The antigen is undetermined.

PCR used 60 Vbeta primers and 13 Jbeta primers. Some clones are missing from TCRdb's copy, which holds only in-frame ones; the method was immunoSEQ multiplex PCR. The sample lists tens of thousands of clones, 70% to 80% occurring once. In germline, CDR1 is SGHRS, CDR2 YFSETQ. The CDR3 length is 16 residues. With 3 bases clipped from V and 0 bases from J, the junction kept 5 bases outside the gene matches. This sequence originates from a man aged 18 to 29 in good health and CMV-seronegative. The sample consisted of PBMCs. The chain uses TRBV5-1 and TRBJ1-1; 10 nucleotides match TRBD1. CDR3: CASSSPGQGLNTEAFF. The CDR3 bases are TGCGCCAGCAGCTCACCGGGACAGGGGTTGAACACTGAAGCTTTCTTT.